The rows below give T cell receptor beta chains drawn from one sample of a study of T-cell reconstitution after alpha-beta-depleted transplantation in children. TCRdb re-called the PCR reads with MiXCR, one entry per CDR3 protein. The repertoire includes 330,000 or so distinct CDR3 sequences, over 9.5% of them detected once, and 7.5% sits in the top ten. Sequencing was performed on PBMCs, taken before TCRalphabeta/CD19-depleted stem cell transplant. The receptors derive from a boy in the first two years of life with acute myeloid leukemia, due to receive a stem cell transplant. Each CDR3 is given with its conserved first and last residue.

len: 14
v_gene: TRBV7-9
CDR3aa: CASSFTGAIGEQYF

len: 14
v_gene: TRBV5-1
CDR3aa: CASTLLDRNYGYTF

len: 14
v_gene: TRBV12-3/TRBV12-4
CDR3aa: CASSLNHHTGELFF

len: 12
v_gene: TRBV3-1
CDR3aa: CASSQTSGELFF

len: 12
v_gene: TRBV20-1
CDR3aa: CSALGDTGELFF

len: 14
v_gene: TRBV28
CDR3aa: CASRTGASNEKLFF

len: 14
v_gene: TRBV10-3
CDR3aa: CAISEPGPPWEQYF

len: 17
v_gene: TRBV9
CDR3aa: CASSVFSGRSGANVLTF

len: 15
v_gene: TRBV6-5
CDR3aa: CASSYSGTFGNTIYF

len: 16
v_gene: TRBV7-3
CDR3aa: CASSLWRGTSTGELFF

len: 20
v_gene: TRBV4-1
CDR3aa: CASTFRPGLAGSSSYNEQFF

len: 13
v_gene: TRBV29-1
CDR3aa: CSVGTFLGGTQYF

len: 12
v_gene: TRBV24-1
CDR3aa: CATSDTSHEQFF

len: 15
v_gene: TRBV7-2
CDR3aa: CASSPGTGVNQPQHF

len: 16
v_gene: TRBV5-6
CDR3aa: CASSGGGSGSTYEQYF

len: 12
v_gene: TRBV10-3
CDR3aa: CAISGQNTEAFF

len: 17
v_gene: TRBV4-3
CDR3aa: CASSQELAIHSYNEQFF

len: 14
v_gene: TRBV25-1
CDR3aa: CASSEYTGPYEQYF

len: 13
v_gene: TRBV29-1
CDR3aa: CSVSGQYTYEQYF

len: 15
v_gene: TRBV9
CDR3aa: CASSVVPGDRYEQYF

len: 13
v_gene: TRBV28
CDR3aa: CASKGGFPYEQYF

len: 14
v_gene: TRBV20-1
CDR3aa: CSAPTGWWDTEAFF

len: 15
v_gene: TRBV7-6
CDR3aa: CASSLAKGFGYEQYF

len: 13
v_gene: TRBV12-3/TRBV12-4
CDR3aa: CASSDGGSYEQYF

len: 16
v_gene: TRBV7-6
CDR3aa: CASSLRQGRGGNTIYF